The 25 T cell receptor beta chains given below trace back to one sample, sequenced in a study of CD8+CD57+ T cells in acquired aplastic anemia. Both TCR beta VDJ combination and CDR3 sequence profiling were carried out. Genomic DNA was the template for this profiling. Each CDR3 protein gets one entry after TCRdb re-called the reads with MiXCR. The sample shows about 81,000 distinct CDR3 sequences, about half of them seen only once. The source material was sorted CD4+, CD8+, or CD8+CD57+ T cells (not recorded which) from PBMCs. The source of these receptors is a human donor in good health, serving as a control.

V gene TRBV11-2 combines with J gene TRBJ2-1; 10 bases are a match to TRBD1. Germline trimming cut 5 bases from V and 3 bases from J; bases unmatched to any gene: 4. Germline V gives CDR1 SGHAT, CDR2 FQNNGV. There are 15 residues in the CDR3. DNA for the CDR3: TGTGCCAGCAGCCCGAGGACAGGGGGCTACAATGAGCAGTTCTTC. Amino acid sequence: CASSPRTGGYNEQFF.

In the case of this clonotype: At one boundary the junction diverges from the germline segment, which might be a read error. This chain connects TRBV29-1 to TRBJ2-3; 7 bases line up with TRBD2. Germline CDR1 is SQVTM and CDR2 is ANQGSEA. This CDR3 comprises 16 residues. The CDR3 here is CSVADDGRPSTGTQYF. CDR3 bases: TGCAGCGTTGCAGATGACGGGAGGCCCAGCACAGGTACGCAGTATTTT.

This clonotype came up many times. V gene TRBV2 combines with J gene TRBJ2-3; the match to TRBD2 covers 8 bases. Germline values: CDR1 SNHLY, CDR2 FYNNEI. The CDR3 extends over 10 amino acids. Germline trimming cut 8 bases from V and 15 bases from J; bases unmatched to any gene: 7. The DNA of the CDR3 is TGTGCCAGCCGGAGCGGGAGTCTTTATTTT. Translated: CASRSGSLYF.

This clonotype has at least ten counts. The chain uses TRBV2 and TRBJ2-7; TRBD2 matches 9 bases. The J segment lost 5 bases and the V segment lost 3 bases, leaving 11 bases of the junction unmatched. Germline V gives CDR1 SNHLY, CDR2 FYNNEI. CDR3 length: 16 residues. In nucleotides, the CDR3 is TGTGCCAGCAGTGATATAGGTCCTAGCGGGGTGGACGAGCAGTACTTC. This codes for CASSDIGPSGVDEQYF.

The chain couples TRBV25-1 to TRBJ2-3; TRBD2 matches at 8 bases. With 4 bases clipped from V and 0 bases from J, the junction kept 9 bases outside the gene matches. CDR1 and CDR2 from the germline V gene are MGHDK and SYGVNS. The CDR3 extends over 17 amino acids. CDR3 nucleotides: TGTGCCAGCAGTGCCCTAGCGGGCCGCTGGAGCACAGATACGCAGTATTTT. Protein product: CASSALAGRWSTDTQYF.

This clonotype turned up a few times. The rearrangement uses TRBV6-1 and TRBJ1-4; no clear D. V lost 3 bases, J lost 5 bases, and 13 bases lay in between. Looked up from germline, CDR1 is MNHNS and CDR2 is SASEGT. The CDR3 runs 15 residues. The CDR3 reads CASSDFDSSNEKLFF. The CDR3 region has the DNA TGTGCCAGCAGTGACTTCGACTCCTCAAATGAAAAACTGTTTTTT.

A few counts support this clonotype. The chain is built from TRBV11-1 and TRBJ2-1; 11 bases line up with TRBD2. V shed 5 bases, J shed 4 bases, and the junction held 7 bases outside the gene matches. The germline CDR1 and CDR2 sequences are SGHAT and FQDESV (reference sequence). The CDR3 runs to 16 residues. CDR3 amino acids: CASSLGLAGGYNEQFF. CDR3 nucleotides: TGTGCCAGCAGCCTAGGGCTAGCGGGAGGATACAATGAGCAGTTCTTC.

This clonotype has just a few counts. This may stem from a read error, because a much larger clone lies one nucleotide away. Without the conserved terminal phenylalanine or tryptophan, this CDR3 likely stems from a read error. V gene TRBV5-5 combines with J gene TRBJ2-7; perhaps TRBD1 as D (6 bases). The V and J ends lost 5 bases and 6 bases respectively, with 12 bases between them. Germline V gene sequence: CDR1 SGHKS, CDR2 YYEKEE (reference sequence). The CDR3 extends over 12 amino acids. CDR3 in amino acids: CASSIGGSEQYL. The CDR3 DNA reads as TGTGCCAGCAGTATAGGGGGTAGCGAGCAGTACCTC.

This clonotype was picked up many times. The chain couples TRBV12-3 or TRBV12-4 to TRBJ1-3; D unclear. The CDR3 runs to 12 residues. V gave up 5 bases and J gave up 2 bases, with 4 bases separating them. DNA of the CDR3: TGTGCCAGCAGTGTTACTGGAAACACCATATATTTT. Protein product: CASSVTGNTIYF.

This chain links TRBV11-2 with TRBJ2-2; unclear D gene. With 0 bases removed from V and 1 base from J, the gap between germline ends came to 9 bases. The CDR3 is 16 residues long. CDR1 and CDR2 from the germline V gene are SGHAT and FQNNGV. The CDR3 is CASSLDSRRNTGELFF. CDR3 in DNA: TGTGCCAGCAGCTTAGATTCTAGACGGAACACCGGGGAGCTGTTTTTT.

To note about this clonotype: A clone one base away is much larger, so this may be a read error. The chain carries TRBV2 and TRBJ1-2, with TRBD1 matching 8 bases. The junction had 6 bases not matched to a gene; V was cut back by 6 bases and J by 3 bases. The CDR3 runs 14 residues. From germline, CDR1 is SNHLY and CDR2 FYNNEI. The CDR3 loop is CASSSGQVDYGYTF. DNA of the CDR3: TGTGCCAGCAGCTCGGGACAGGTGGACTATGGCTACACCTTC.

This clonotype was seen ten or more times. The chain carries TRBV9 and TRBJ2-5, with 8 nucleotides matching TRBD2. The CDR3 loop spans 15 amino acids. Germline values: CDR1 SGDLS, CDR2 YYNGEE. The trim removed 0 bases at V and 4 bases at J, leaving 5 bases unmatched. The CDR3 spells CASSVGNGRGETQYF. CDR3 DNA sequence: TGTGCCAGCAGCGTAGGAAACGGGAGGGGAGAGACCCAGTACTTC.

Notes on this clonotype: Since a much larger clone is just one base distant, this may be a read error. This chain links TRBV6-5 with TRBJ2-3; D ambiguous. Trimming stripped 4 bases from V and 0 bases from J, with 5 bases between. This CDR3 spans 13 amino acids. CDR1 and CDR2 (germline): MNHEY, SVGAGI. The CDR3 loop reads CASSSTSTDTQYF. The CDR3 DNA reads TGTGCCAGCAGTTCCACCAGCACAGATACGCAGTATTTT.

This clonotype occurred once. The chain combines TRBV12-3 or TRBV12-4 with TRBJ1-2; D is unresolved. V dropped 5 bases and J dropped 1 base, with 5 bases sitting between them. The CDR3 totals 12 residues. DNA for the CDR3: TGTGCCAGCAGTCGGGTTAACTATGGCTACACCTTC. Residues: CASSRVNYGYTF.

As for this clonotype: A read error may be the cause here, since a much bigger clone is one base away. This CDR3 is missing its conserved last phenylalanine or tryptophan, likely due to a read error. V gene TRBV20-1 combines with J gene TRBJ2-1; 11 positions agree with TRBD2. After removal of 7 bases from V and 4 bases from J, the junction contained 12 bases not matched to a gene. Germline V gives CDR1 DFQATT, CDR2 SNEGSKA (reference sequence). The CDR3 length is 16 residues. This CDR3 is CSGRLGLADPYNEQFL. The CDR3 nucleotides read TGCAGTGGGAGGCTGGGACTAGCGGACCCATACAATGAGCAGTTCCTC.

The chain's CDR3 is CASSPTGEQTQYF. The CDR3 region has the DNA TGTGCCAGCAGCCCGACAGGGGAACAGACCCAGTACTTC. This chain uses TRBV7-2 with TRBJ2-5; 8 bases are a match to TRBD1. Unmatched junction bases numbered 5, after V lost 5 bases and J lost 6 bases. Germline values: CDR1 SGHTA, CDR2 FQGNSA. The CDR3 runs to 13 residues.

J is TRBJ2-7 and V is TRBV5-4; 11 nucleotides match TRBD2. J lost 2 bases, V lost 4 bases, and 8 bases had no gene match. This CDR3 comprises 16 residues. Per the germline V gene, CDR1 is SGHNT and CDR2 is YYREEE (reference sequence). CDR3 amino acids: CASSNPVSGGAYEQYF. CDR3 nucleotides: TGTGCCAGCAGCAACCCCGTTAGCGGGGGGGCCTACGAGCAGTACTTC.

This clonotype has ten or more counts. The chain joins TRBV6-1 to TRBJ2-5; D gene ambiguous. CDR1 is MNHNS, CDR2 SASEGT, per germline. V shed 6 bases and J shed 0 bases, with 14 bases lying between them. The CDR3 extends over 15 amino acids. CDR3 DNA: TGTGCCAGCAGAAGGCATAACGGAGACCAAGAGACCCAGTACTTC. Translation gives CASRRHNGDQETQYF.

This chain's CDR3 is CASSVEGTGDGYTF. The CDR3 bases are TGTGCCAGCAGCGTGGAAGGGACAGGGGATGGCTACACCTTC. V gene TRBV9 combines with J gene TRBJ1-2, with 10 bases lining up with TRBD1. Germline CDR1 SGDLS, CDR2 YYNGEE. The V and J ends lost 2 bases and 6 bases, in that order; junction bases with no gene match: 4. This CDR3 has 14 residues.

This clonotype has a handful of counts. This could be a read error, since a much larger clone is one nucleotide away. The CDR3 carries no conserved terminal phenylalanine or tryptophan, so it likely arises from a read error. This chain links TRBV7-8 with TRBJ2-1; D remains ambiguous. Germline V gene data show CDR1 as SGHVS and CDR2 as FQNEAQ. Trimming left V 7 bases short and J 6 bases short, with 16 bases between. There are 14 residues in the CDR3. The CDR3 coding sequence is TGTGCCAGCACCCCGGACCACCATGCCAATGAGCAGTTCCTC. As protein: CASTPDHHANEQFL.

The chain combines TRBV2 with TRBJ1-5, with 8 bases that match TRBD1. V was clipped by 7 bases and J by 1 base; unmatched bases: 3. This CDR3 has 14 amino acids. Germline loops: CDR1 SNHLY, CDR2 FYNNEI. CDR3 sequence reads: CASKDRESNQPQHF. For the CDR3, the DNA is TGTGCCAGCAAGGACAGGGAAAGCAATCAGCCCCAGCATTTT.

In this sample, this clonotype turned up a few times. The chain combines TRBV7-8 with TRBJ2-7, with D perhaps matching TRBD1 (6 bases). This CDR3 has 14 amino acids. Trimming took 6 bases from V and 3 from J, leaving 15 bases between them. Germline V CDR1 and CDR2: SGHVS, FQNEAQ. The CDR3 sequence: CASSGEQGSYEQYF. DNA for the CDR3: TGTGCCAGCAGTGGAGAACAGGGTAGCTACGAGCAGTACTTC.

The chain links TRBV3-1 to TRBJ1-1; D gene unclear. V dropped 4 bases and J dropped 6 bases, with 15 bases sitting between them. Germline assignment: CDR1 LGHDT and CDR2 YNNKEL (reference sequence). The CDR3 sequence is 14 residues long. The CDR3 DNA reads as TGTGCCAGCAGCCCTTTCGACGGAGTGGCTGAAGCTTTCTTT. Translation: CASSPFDGVAEAFF.

This clonotype was counted only a few times. The chain recombines TRBV6-2 or TRBV6-3 with TRBJ2-7; 13 nucleotides match TRBD2. CDR3 size: 17 residues. J was trimmed by 5 bases and V by 7 bases; bases with no gene match: 14. In germline, CDR1 is MNHEY, CDR2 SVGEGT. The CDR3 nucleotides are TGTGCCAGCATCGACCCCCGGACTAGCGGGAGTTTAAACGAGCAGTACTTC. Residues: CASIDPRTSGSLNEQYF.

This clonotype was recorded many times. This chain uses TRBV20-1 with TRBJ1-1; the D gene is possibly TRBD1 (5 bases). Germline V gene lookup returns CDR1 DFQATT and CDR2 SNEGSKA (reference sequence). This CDR3 is built from 12 residues. V lost 3 bases and J 2 bases, leaving 7 bases between the germline ends. CDR3 protein: CSASGTNTEAFF. The CDR3 DNA is TGCAGTGCTAGTGGGACCAACACTGAAGCTTTCTTT.